A selection of T cell receptor beta chains follows, all from one sample in a study of regulatory T cells in long-lasting Graves disease. TCRdb called the multiplex PCR reads again in MiXCR, with one record for every CDR3 protein. The sample carries about half a million distinct CDR3 sequences, roughly 22% recorded once. The sample was peripheral blood mononuclear cells (PBMCs), taken when the disease was refractory, from a patient treated with antithyroid drugs. The receptors derive from a female donor with Graves disease. CDR3s include the opening cysteine and the closing phenylalanine or tryptophan. D genes are given only for firm matches. Size values are once, few and many counts, or a class for expanded clones, and some rows have none.

D: TRBD2; V: TRBV5-1; size: few; J: TRBJ2-2; DNA: TGCGCCAGCAGCTGGACTTACCACCTTAGCGGGAGGGCGAACACCGGGGAGCTGTTTTTT; CDR3: CASSWTYHLSGRANTGELFF
D: .; V: TRBV10-3; size: many; J: TRBJ2-2; DNA: TGTGCCACAAGGGACCGTTTCACCGGGGAGCTGTTTTTT; CDR3: CATRDRFTGELFF
D: .; V: TRBV7-3; size: .; J: TRBJ2-3; DNA: TGTGCCAGCAGCCCCAGGCAGAGCACAGATACGCAGTATTTT; CDR3: CASSPRQSTDTQYF
D: TRBD1; V: TRBV7-9; size: many; J: TRBJ1-2; DNA: TGTGCCAGCAGCCCACCCGGGACAGGAAAAAACTATGGCTACACCTTC; CDR3: CASSPPGTGKNYGYTF
D: .; V: TRBV5-5; size: .; J: TRBJ1-5; DNA: TGTGCCAGCAGCTTGGCCCCGGCAGTCCGAAGCAATCAGCCCCAGCATTTT; CDR3: CASSLAPAVRSNQPQHF
D: .; V: TRBV2; size: many; J: TRBJ1-5; DNA: TGTGCCAGCAGCGGAGTAGCTCCCGGCCAGCCCCAGCATTTT; CDR3: CASSGVAPGQPQHF
D: .; V: TRBV6-5; size: many; J: TRBJ1-4; DNA: TGTGCCAGCAGTTACGGGGGCAATGGCGAAAAACTGTTTTTT; CDR3: CASSYGGNGEKLFF
D: .; V: TRBV6-1; size: few; J: TRBJ1-1; DNA: TGTGCCATCCTGACAGAGATTAAAGCTTTCTTT; CDR3: CAILTEIKAFF
D: .; V: TRBV20-1; size: .; J: TRBJ2-1; DNA: TGCAGTGCCGAAGAGAGTCATGGACCACTCGATGAGCAGTTCTTC; CDR3: CSAEESHGPLDEQFF
D: TRBD1; V: TRBV20-1; size: .; J: TRBJ1-2; DNA: TGCAGTGCTAGAATGCCCCAGGGGGGTAACTATGGCTACACCTTC; CDR3: CSARMPQGGNYGYTF
D: .; V: TRBV7-9; size: few; J: TRBJ1-3; DNA: TGTGCCAGCAGCTGGGCCGCGGGAAACACCATATATTTT; CDR3: CASSWAAGNTIYF
D: TRBD1; V: TRBV5-4; size: .; J: TRBJ1-2; DNA: TGTGCCAGCAAGTCAGGGGGCGATGGCTACACCTTC; CDR3: CASKSGGDGYTF
D: .; V: TRBV10-3; size: many; J: TRBJ1-6; DNA: TGTGCCATCAGTGAGTCGCCGGGACACCCTTACCACTTT; CDR3: CAISESPGHPYHF
D: .; V: TRBV28; size: .; J: TRBJ2-7; DNA: TGTGCCACCTGGGGCGGGGACTACGAGCAGTACTTC; CDR3: CATWGGDYEQYF
D: TRBD1; V: TRBV7-2; size: many; J: TRBJ2-5; DNA: TGTGCCAGCAGCCGGACAGGGATAGAGACCCAGTACTTC; CDR3: CASSRTGIETQYF
D: TRBD1; V: TRBV27; size: few; J: TRBJ1-5; DNA: TGTGCCAGCAGGAGACAGGGGGTAAGTTTTACGAGCAATCAGCCCCAGCATTTT; CDR3: CASRRQGVSFTSNQPQHF
D: TRBD2; V: TRBV12-3/TRBV12-4; size: few; J: TRBJ2-7; DNA: TGTGCCAGCACTGATAGCGGGAGCTCCCACGAGCAGTACTTC; CDR3: CASTDSGSSHEQYF
D: .; V: TRBV15; size: few; J: TRBJ2-1; DNA: TGTGCCACCAGCAGAGCCCACAGGGGAGGCGAGCAGTTCTTC; CDR3: CATSRAHRGGEQFF
D: .; V: TRBV28; size: many; J: TRBJ2-7; DNA: TGTGCCAGCAGTTCCCCCCCCGTTTCTAGCTCCTACGAGCAGTACTTC; CDR3: CASSSPPVSSSYEQYF
D: .; V: TRBV7-3; size: few; J: TRBJ2-5; DNA: TGTGCCAGCAGCTTAACCCCCAGGGCAGAGACCCAGTACTTC; CDR3: CASSLTPRAETQYF
D: .; V: TRBV7-2; size: many; J: TRBJ1-6; DNA: TGTGCCAGCAGCGCCAGGGAGAATTCACCCCTCCACTTT; CDR3: CASSARENSPLHF
D: .; V: TRBV24-1; size: .; J: TRBJ2-6; DNA: TGTGCCACCAGTGATTTCGACAGAGAAGGCTCTGGGGCCAACGTCCTGACTTTC; CDR3: CATSDFDREGSGANVLTF
D: .; V: TRBV29-1; size: few; J: TRBJ1-2; DNA: TGCAGCGTTGTGGATGTCTACTACACCTTC; CDR3: CSVVDVYYTF
D: .; V: TRBV6-1; size: .; J: TRBJ1-5; DNA: TGTGCCAGCCGGGGGCGCTCGGGGATCAATCAGCCCCAGCATTTT; CDR3: CASRGRSGINQPQHF
D: TRBD1; V: TRBV28; size: many; J: TRBJ2-7; DNA: TGTGCTAAAATTTACTGGAACCCGGGACAGGGCTCCTACGAGCAGTACTTC; CDR3: CAKIYWNPGQGSYEQYF